This T cell receptor beta chain was sequenced during a study of shared clonotypes between healthy human individuals. Generated by immunoSEQ multiplex PCR, the TCRdb table keeps only in-frame clones and is missing some. The sample shows 400,000 to 500,000 clones, approximately 79% of them seen only once. The CDR3 sequence is 16 residues long. Per germline, CDR1 SGHAT and CDR2 FQNNGV. With 1 base removed from V and 1 base from J, the gap between germline ends came to 11 bases. This receptor was obtained from a woman between 40 and 55 years old in good health. Some clones in this sample may be carry-over from other donors' samples. The chain joins TRBV11-2 to TRBJ1-3; no clear D. Input material: PBMCs. CDR3 nucleotide sequence: TGTGCCAGCAGCTTAGGTCGGGGAGTTTCTGGAAACACCATATATTTT. Protein product: CASSLGRGVSGNTIYF.